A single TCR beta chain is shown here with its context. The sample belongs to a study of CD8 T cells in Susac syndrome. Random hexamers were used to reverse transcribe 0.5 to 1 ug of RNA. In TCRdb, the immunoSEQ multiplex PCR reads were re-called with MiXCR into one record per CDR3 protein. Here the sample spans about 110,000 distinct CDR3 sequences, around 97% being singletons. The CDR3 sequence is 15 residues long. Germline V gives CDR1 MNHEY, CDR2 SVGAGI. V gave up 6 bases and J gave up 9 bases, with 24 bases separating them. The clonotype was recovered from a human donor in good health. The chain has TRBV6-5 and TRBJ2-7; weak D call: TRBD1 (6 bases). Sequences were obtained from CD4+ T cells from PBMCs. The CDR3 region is CASSQNVGTLATQYF. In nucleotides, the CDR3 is TGTGCCAGCAGCCAAAATGTGGGGACATTAGCGACGCAGTACTTC.